This T cell receptor (beta chain) was identified in a study of T cell responses to AZD1222 COVID-19 vaccine. The repertoire was sequenced with immunoSEQ multiplex PCR; TCRdb's copy has only in-frame clones and lacks some. The sample records about 120,000 clones, over 80% being singletons. The sample in question was peripheral blood, obtained on day 0 of AZD1222 vaccination. The sequence derives from an adult in good health.

The CDR3 region has the DNA TGTGCCTGGAGTCGGCAGCGGGGAGTTCGCCAAGAGACCCAGTACTTC. Its translation: CAWSRQRGVRQETQYF. The chain has TRBV30 and TRBJ2-5, with TRBD2 identical over 7 bases. Germline-derived CDR1 and CDR2 are GTSNPN and SVGIG (reference sequence). The CDR3 runs 16 residues. The V gene end was trimmed by 2 bases and the J gene end by 1 base; junction bases not matched to a gene: 10.